Below are 10 T cell receptor beta chains sequenced from a single sample in a study of CD8 T cells in Susac syndrome. A quantity of about 0.45 to 1 ug RNA underwent reverse transcription using random hexamers. TCRdb passed the immunoSEQ multiplex PCR reads through MiXCR, listing each CDR3 protein once. The sample gives 400,000 or so distinct CDR3 sequences, around 83% of which show up once; about 0.12% is in the top ten. Sequencing used CD8+ T cells from PBMCs. The source is a human donor with multiple sclerosis.

The J gene is TRBJ2-3, the V gene TRBV20-1; D may be TRBD1 (5 bases). Germline CDR1 DFQATT, CDR2 SNEGSKA (reference sequence). The CDR3 has 12 amino acids. In nucleotides, the CDR3 is TGCATCCCGACAGACCCCACAGATACGCAGTATTTT. It is translated as CIPTDPTDTQYF.

V gene TRBV5-1 combines with J gene TRBJ2-1; the match to TRBD2 covers 9 bases. The V segment lost 2 bases and the J segment 2 bases; nucleotides outside the gene matches: 5. Germline assignment: CDR1 SGHRS and CDR2 YFSETQ. This CDR3 has 16 residues. CDR3 nucleotide sequence: TGCGCCAGCAGCTTCCTGACTAGCGGACCCTACAATGAGCAGTTCTTC. This translates into CASSFLTSGPYNEQFF.

The chain links TRBV4-1 to TRBJ1-6, with no clear D. V was pared by 0 bases and J by 7 bases, with 13 bases between. This CDR3 contains 16 residues. The germline V gene encodes CDR1 MGHRA and CDR2 YSYEKL. The CDR3 region is CASSQDRAGANSPLHF. The CDR3 coding sequence is TGCGCCAGCAGCCAAGATAGGGCAGGCGCAAATTCACCCCTCCACTTT.

The rearrangement links TRBV7-9 to TRBJ1-3; the D is unclear. The CDR3 extends over 15 amino acids. Germline CDR1 reads SEHNR; CDR2 reads FQNEAQ (reference sequence). Between the trimmed V and J ends, which lost 0 bases and 0 bases, there was a span of 6 bases. The CDR3 nucleotides are TGTGCCAGCAGCTTAGCCGGGGACTCTGGAAACACCATATATTTT. It is translated as CASSLAGDSGNTIYF. Full variable domain (missing parts from reference TRBV7-9 and TRBJ1-3): DTGVSQNPRHKITKRGQNVTFRCDPISEHNRLYWYRQTLGQGPEFLTYFQNEAQLEKSRLLSDRFSAERPKGSFSTLEIQRTEQGDSAMYLCASSLAGDSGNTIYFGEGSWLTVV.

The V and J genes are TRBV7-9 and TRBJ2-1; D may be TRBD2 (5 bases). This CDR3 comprises 12 residues. Per germline, CDR1 SEHNR and CDR2 FQNEAQ (reference sequence). V shed 5 bases and J shed 15 bases, with 17 bases lying between them. Written as DNA, the CDR3 is TGTGCCAGCAGCCGGGGTGAGGGTCGGGGGTTCTTC. It is translated as CASSRGEGRGFF.

The V gene is TRBV20-1, the J gene TRBJ2-2, with D hard to call. Germline lookup yields CDR1 DFQATT and CDR2 SNEGSKA (reference sequence). The CDR3 is made up of 12 amino acids. The V end was cut by 5 bases, the J end by 7 bases, with 11 bases between. Here the CDR3 reads CSADGESGELFF. CDR3 bases: TGCAGTGCTGATGGCGAAAGCGGGGAGCTGTTTTTT.

The gene calls are TRBV12-3 or TRBV12-4 and TRBJ2-5, with 9 bases that match TRBD1. J lost 4 bases, V lost 3 bases, and 9 bases had no gene match. This CDR3 is 16 amino acids long. This CDR3 reads CASSFGTGSIAETQYF. The CDR3 nucleotides read TGTGCCAGCAGTTTCGGGACAGGGAGTATAGCAGAGACCCAGTACTTC.

CDR3 sequence (DNA): TGTGCCAGCAGCGTAGAGGTCGCAGGGGCGCCCAACAATGAGCAGTTCTTC. It yields the protein CASSVEVAGAPNNEQFF. This chain connects TRBV9 to TRBJ2-1; perhaps TRBD1 as D (6 bases). Trimming shortened V by 0 bases and J by 5 bases, and 18 bases separated the two germline ends. Per germline, CDR1 SGDLS and CDR2 YYNGEE. This CDR3 spans 17 amino acids.

The chain carries TRBV4-1 and TRBJ2-5, with 10 bases matching TRBD1. The CDR3 has 17 amino acids. Germline V lookup: CDR1 MGHRA, CDR2 YSYEKL. V lost 1 base, J lost 10 bases, and 15 bases stayed unmatched. The CDR3 reads CASSQGPGTGDPQGQYF. In nucleotides, the CDR3 is TGCGCCAGCAGCCAAGGCCCCGGGACAGGGGACCCCCAGGGCCAGTACTTC.

The sample holds a few counts of this clonotype. This chain connects TRBV5-1 to TRBJ1-4, with 7 positions matching TRBD1. CDR3 size: 14 residues. With V trimmed by 4 bases and J by 4 bases, 4 bases remained unmatched. Germline V gives CDR1 SGHRS, CDR2 YFSETQ. The CDR3 protein is CASSPGQVNEKLFF. The CDR3 DNA sequence: TGCGCCAGCAGCCCAGGACAGGTTAATGAAAAACTGTTTTTT.